This entry lists 12 T cell receptor beta chains sequenced from one sample in a study of T cells in Graves' hyperthyroidism and ophthalmopathy. The TCR beta CDR3 regions underwent amplification using RNA transcripts as the source. Using the HTBI primer set, a first-round RT-PCR was run on the TCR CDR3. TCRdb reprocessed the multiplex PCR reads with MiXCR, giving one entry per CDR3 protein. This table holds over 500,000 distinct CDR3 sequences, 17% found once. The specimen was blood. The receptors derive from a woman between 18 and 29 years old with Graves' ophthalmopathy.

The rearrangement joins TRBV7-2 to TRBJ2-7; D remains ambiguous. The ends were cut back, 4 bases at V and 6 bases at J, with 10 bases in the middle. Per germline, CDR1 SGHTA and CDR2 FQGNSA. The CDR3 contains 12 residues. The CDR3 DNA reads as TGTGCCAGCAGCTCCGCTAGAGGCGAGCAGTACTTC. Its protein is CASSSARGEQYF.

This clonotype has ten or more counts. The chain couples TRBV28 to TRBJ2-1; 9 bases match TRBD2. The CDR3 length is 15 residues. With 3 bases clipped from V and 4 bases from J, the junction kept 4 bases outside the gene matches. The germline CDR1 and CDR2 sequences are MDHEN and SYDVKM. DNA for the CDR3: TGTGCCAGCAGTTTCGGCGGGAGGGGTTACAATGAGCAGTTCTTC. This gives the protein CASSFGGRGYNEQFF.

In this sample, this clonotype turned up many times. This sequence joins TRBV15 and TRBJ1-1, with 8 bases identical to TRBD1. The CDR3 loop spans 16 amino acids. CDR1 and CDR2 (germline): LNHNV, YYDKDF (reference sequence). V lost 5 bases to trimming and J lost 2 bases; unmatched junction nucleotides: 10. The DNA of the CDR3 is TGTGCCACCAGCTCGCCGGACAGGGTAATCAACACTGAAGCTTTCTTT. This translates into CATSSPDRVINTEAFF. The whole variable domain, remainder taken from reference TRBV15 and TRBJ1-1, is DAMVIQNPRYQVTQFGKPVTLSCSQTLNHNVMYWYQQKSSQAPKLLFHYYDKDFNNEADTPDNFQSRRPNTSFCFLDIRSPGLGDTAMYLCATSSPDRVINTEAFFGQGTRLTVV.

Many counts were recorded for this clonotype. The genes are TRBV27 and TRBJ1-1; D is uncertain. Germline CDR1 MNHEY, CDR2 SMNVEV (reference sequence). V lost 3 bases, J lost 8 bases, and 13 bases lay in between. CDR3 length: 13 residues. CDR3 sequence reads: CASSFFDTGEAFF. For the CDR3, the DNA is TGTGCCAGCAGTTTTTTCGACACGGGAGAAGCTTTCTTT.

This clonotype appeared many times. The rearrangement joins TRBV29-1 to TRBJ1-1; D is unclear. Germline values: CDR1 SQVTM, CDR2 ANQGSEA. With 4 bases removed from V and 8 bases from J, the gap between germline ends came to 11 bases. This CDR3 has 11 amino acids. This chain's CDR3 is CSVGRGREAFF. CDR3 nucleotides: TGCAGCGTTGGACGAGGTAGGGAAGCTTTCTTT.

Many counts were recorded for this clonotype. The genes are TRBV15 and TRBJ1-5; no clear D gene. There are 12 residues in the CDR3. With 1 base removed from V and 6 bases from J, the gap between germline ends came to 4 bases. CDR1 is LNHNV, CDR2 YYDKDF, per germline (reference sequence). Here the CDR3 reads CATSRVGQPQHF. CDR3 DNA sequence: TGTGCCACCAGCAGAGTCGGTCAGCCCCAGCATTTT.

This clonotype was detected only a few times. This chain links TRBV20-1 with TRBJ1-5; TRBD1 aligns across 9 bases. Trimming cost V 5 bases and J 7 bases; bases outside gene matches: 6. This CDR3 spans 13 amino acids. Per the germline V gene, CDR1 is DFQATT and CDR2 is SNEGSKA (reference sequence). CDR3 DNA: TGCAGTGCTCAGGACAGGGGCGGCCAGCCCCAGCATTTT. Its protein product is CSAQDRGGQPQHF.

At least ten counts were recorded for this clonotype. The V gene is TRBV6-1, the J gene TRBJ2-3, with 11 bases matching TRBD2. The CDR3 length is 18 residues. Germline V gene lookup returns CDR1 MNHNS and CDR2 SASEGT. With V trimmed by 4 bases and J by 2 bases, 11 bases remained unmatched. DNA for the CDR3: TGTGCCAGCAGTGTTGGTCCCCTTAGCGGGGGGGACACAGATACGCAGTATTTT. This codes for CASSVGPLSGGDTDTQYF.

Ten or more counts support this clonotype. The rearrangement joins TRBV6-6 to TRBJ1-1, with a weak D call TRBD1 (5 bases). Germline assignment: CDR1 MNHNY and CDR2 SVGAGI (reference sequence). This CDR3 contains 13 residues. V lost 2 bases, J lost 5 bases, and 9 bases lay in between. CDR3 residues: CASSYGTTTEAFF. CDR3 nucleotides: TGTGCCAGCAGTTACGGGACGACGACTGAAGCTTTCTTT.

Many counts were recorded for this clonotype. V gene TRBV7-2 combines with J gene TRBJ1-5; D might be TRBD1 (5 bases). Trimming left V 1 base short and J 6 bases short, with 10 bases between. CDR3 length equals 14 residues. CDR1 is SGHTA and CDR2 is FQGNSA in the germline V gene. This CDR3 reads CASSLGQKGQPQHF. The CDR3 DNA reads TGTGCCAGCAGCTTAGGACAGAAGGGTCAGCCCCAGCATTTT. The full variable domain, its missing parts supplied by reference TRBV7-2 and TRBJ1-5, is GAGVSQSPSNKVTEKGKDVELRCDPISGHTALYWYRQSLGQGLEFLIYFQGNSAPDKSGLPSDRFSAERTGGSVSTLTIQRTQQEDSAVYLCASSLGQKGQPQHFGDGTRLSIL.

The sample holds many counts of this clonotype. The chain combines TRBV10-2 with TRBJ1-1; a weak D match, TRBD1 (5 bases). Deletions cut 6 bases from V and 5 bases from J, with 13 bases between. Germline CDR1 and CDR2: WSHSY and SAAADI. CDR3 length equals 13 residues. The CDR3 DNA follows: TGCGCCAGCAGGGTGACAGTTAGGACTGAAGCTTTCTTT. This sequence encodes CASRVTVRTEAFF.

Remarks on this clonotype: Since a much larger clone is just one base distant, this may be a read error. The chain joins TRBV6-1 to TRBJ1-1; TRBD1 matches at 9 bases. CDR1 is MNHNS and CDR2 is SASEGT in the germline V gene. CDR3 size: 13 residues. CDR3 amino acids: CASSRTGGGEPFF. CDR3 in DNA: TGTGCCAGCAGCCGTACAGGGGGCGGTGAACCTTTCTTT.